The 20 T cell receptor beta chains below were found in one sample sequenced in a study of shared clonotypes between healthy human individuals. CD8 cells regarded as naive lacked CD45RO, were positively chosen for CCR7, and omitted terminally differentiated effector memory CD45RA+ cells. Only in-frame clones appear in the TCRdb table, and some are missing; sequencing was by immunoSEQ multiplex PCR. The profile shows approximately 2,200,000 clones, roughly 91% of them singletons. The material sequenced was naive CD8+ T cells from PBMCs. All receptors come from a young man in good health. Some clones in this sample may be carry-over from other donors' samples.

The CDR3 coding sequence is TGTGCCAGCAGCTTGGAAGGGACTCTCCACAGCTCCGAGCAGTACTTC. The encoded protein is CASSLEGTLHSSEQYF. V is TRBV5-5 and J is TRBJ2-7; a possible D gene is TRBD2 (6 bases). The CDR3 extends over 16 amino acids. Germline-derived CDR1 and CDR2 are SGHKS and YYEKEE (reference sequence). Deletions cut 0 bases from V and 6 bases from J, with 19 bases between. The entire variable domain, with the rest obtained from reference TRBV5-5 and TRBJ2-7, is as follows: DAGVTQSPTHLIKTRGQQVTLRCSPISGHKSVSWYQQVLGQGPQFIFQYYEKEERGRGNFPDRFSARQFPNYSSELNVNALLLGDSALYLCASSLEGTLHSSEQYFGPGTRLTVT.

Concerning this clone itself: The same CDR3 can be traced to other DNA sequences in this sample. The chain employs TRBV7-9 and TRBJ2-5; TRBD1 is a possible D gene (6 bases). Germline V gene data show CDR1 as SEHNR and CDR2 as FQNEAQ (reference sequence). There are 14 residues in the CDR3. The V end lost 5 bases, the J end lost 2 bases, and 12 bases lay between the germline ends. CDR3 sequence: CASSAPGHQETQYF. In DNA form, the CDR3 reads TGTGCCAGCAGCGCGCCGGGACATCAAGAGACCCAGTACTTC.

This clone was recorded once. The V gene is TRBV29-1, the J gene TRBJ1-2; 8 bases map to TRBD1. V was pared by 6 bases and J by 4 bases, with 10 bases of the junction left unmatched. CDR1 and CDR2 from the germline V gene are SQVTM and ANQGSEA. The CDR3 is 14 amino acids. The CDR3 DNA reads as TGCAGCGTGTTGGACAGGGCGCCTCTCTATGGCTACACCTTC. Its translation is CSVLDRAPLYGYTF.

CDR3 loop: CASSWVGGSEQFF. The CDR3 region has the DNA TGTGCCAGCAGCTGGGTAGGGGGCTCTGAGCAGTTCTTC. V and J are TRBV7-3 and TRBJ2-1; 7 bases align to TRBD1. This CDR3 has 13 residues. The ends lost 4 bases at V and 9 bases at J; junction bases unmatched: 6. The germline V gene has CDR1 SGHTA and CDR2 FQGTGA.

The CDR3 sequence is CASTKGARVTDTQYF. The CDR3 nucleotides are TGCGCCAGCACGAAGGGGGCGCGTGTCACAGATACGCAGTATTTT. The chain recombines TRBV5-1 with TRBJ2-3; 7 positions agree with TRBD1. This CDR3 has 15 residues. Germline loops: CDR1 SGHRS, CDR2 YFSETQ. With V trimmed by 6 bases and J by 2 bases, 9 bases remained unmatched. The entire variable domain, with the rest obtained from reference TRBV5-1 and TRBJ2-3, is as follows: KAGVTQTPRYLIKTRGQQVTLSCSPISGHRSVSWYQQTPGQGLQFLFEYFSETQRNKGNFPGRFSGRQFSNSRSEMNVSTLELGDSALYLCASTKGARVTDTQYFGPGTRLTVL.

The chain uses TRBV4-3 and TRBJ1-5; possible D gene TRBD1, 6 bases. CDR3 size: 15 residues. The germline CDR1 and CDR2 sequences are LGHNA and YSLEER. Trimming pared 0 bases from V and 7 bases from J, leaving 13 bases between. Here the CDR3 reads CASSQDRGRGQPQHF. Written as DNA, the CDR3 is TGCGCCAGCAGCCAAGATAGGGGCAGGGGACAGCCCCAGCATTTT.

The CDR3 loop is CASSQDLGGFMLRDEQYF. CDR3 DNA sequence: TGCGCCAGCAGCCAAGACTTGGGTGGTTTCATGCTGCGGGACGAGCAGTACTTC. The J gene is TRBJ2-7, the V gene TRBV4-3, with a tentative D call TRBD2 (5 bases). CDR3 length: 18 amino acids. Germline loops: CDR1 LGHNA, CDR2 YSLEER. Trimming removed 0 bases at V and 5 bases at J, with 23 bases between.

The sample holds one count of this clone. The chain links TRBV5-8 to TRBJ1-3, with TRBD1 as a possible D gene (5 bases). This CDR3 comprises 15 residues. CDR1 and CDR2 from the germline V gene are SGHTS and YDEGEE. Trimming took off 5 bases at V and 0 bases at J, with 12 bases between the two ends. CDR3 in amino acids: CASSSGPGSGNTIYF. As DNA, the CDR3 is TGTGCCAGCAGTTCGGGACCCGGCTCTGGAAACACCATATATTTT.

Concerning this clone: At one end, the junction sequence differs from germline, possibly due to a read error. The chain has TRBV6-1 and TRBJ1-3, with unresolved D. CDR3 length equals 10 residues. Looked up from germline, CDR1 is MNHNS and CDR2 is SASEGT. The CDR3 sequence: CASGGNTIYF. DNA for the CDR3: TGCGCTTCTGGGGGAAACACCATATATTTT.

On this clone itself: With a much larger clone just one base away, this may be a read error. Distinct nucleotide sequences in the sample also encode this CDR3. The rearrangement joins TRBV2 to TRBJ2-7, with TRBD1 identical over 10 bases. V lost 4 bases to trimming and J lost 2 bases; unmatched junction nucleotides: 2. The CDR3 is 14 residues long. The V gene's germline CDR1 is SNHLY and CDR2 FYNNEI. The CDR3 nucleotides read TGTGCCAGCAGTGCCGGGACAGGGGCCTACGAGCAGTACTTC. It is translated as CASSAGTGAYEQYF.

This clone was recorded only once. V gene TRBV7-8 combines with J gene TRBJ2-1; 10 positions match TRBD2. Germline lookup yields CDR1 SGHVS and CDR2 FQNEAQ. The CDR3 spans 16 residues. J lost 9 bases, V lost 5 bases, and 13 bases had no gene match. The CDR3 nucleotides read TGTGCCAGCAGCGGTGACCCGGGACTAGCGTCCACTGAGCAGTTCTTC. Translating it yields CASSGDPGLASTEQFF. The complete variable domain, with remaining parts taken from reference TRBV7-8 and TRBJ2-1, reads GAGVSQSPRYKVAKRGQDVALRCDPISGHVSLFWYQQALGQGPEFLTYFQNEAQLDKSGLPSDRFFAERPEGSVSTLKIQRTQQEDSAVYLCASSGDPGLASTEQFFGPGTRLTVL.

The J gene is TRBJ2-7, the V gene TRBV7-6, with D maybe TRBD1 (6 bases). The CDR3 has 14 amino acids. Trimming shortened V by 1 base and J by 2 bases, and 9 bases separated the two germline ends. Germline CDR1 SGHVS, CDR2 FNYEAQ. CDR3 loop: CASSLGPGAYEQYF. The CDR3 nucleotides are TGTGCCAGCAGCTTAGGCCCAGGGGCCTACGAGCAGTACTTC. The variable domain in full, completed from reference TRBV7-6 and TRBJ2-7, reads GAGVSQSPRYKVTKRGQDVALRCDPISGHVSLYWYRQALGQGPEFLTYFNYEAQQDKSGLPNDRFSAERPEGSISTLTIQRTEQRDSAMYRCASSLGPGAYEQYFGPGTRLTVT.

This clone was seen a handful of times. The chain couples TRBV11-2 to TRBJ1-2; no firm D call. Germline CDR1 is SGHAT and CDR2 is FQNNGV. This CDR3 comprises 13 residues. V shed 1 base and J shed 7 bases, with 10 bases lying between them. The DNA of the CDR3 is TGTGCCAGCAGCTTAGCCTCACGAGCTGGCTACACCTTC. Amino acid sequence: CASSLASRAGYTF.

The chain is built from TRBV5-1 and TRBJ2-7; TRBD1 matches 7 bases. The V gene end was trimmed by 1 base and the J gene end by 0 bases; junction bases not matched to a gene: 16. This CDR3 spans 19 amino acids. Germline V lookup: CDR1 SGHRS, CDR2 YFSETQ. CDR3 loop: CASSLTGTAKGKSSYEQYF. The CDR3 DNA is TGCGCCAGCAGCTTGACCGGGACAGCAAAAGGGAAGAGCTCCTACGAGCAGTACTTC.

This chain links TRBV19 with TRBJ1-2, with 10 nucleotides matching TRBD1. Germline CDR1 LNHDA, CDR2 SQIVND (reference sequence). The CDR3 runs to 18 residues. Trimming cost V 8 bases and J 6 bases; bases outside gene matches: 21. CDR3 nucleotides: TGTGCCAGTTCTGCCCTCCATATGGGGACAGGGGATCTCGATGGCTACACCTTC. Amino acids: CASSALHMGTGDLDGYTF.

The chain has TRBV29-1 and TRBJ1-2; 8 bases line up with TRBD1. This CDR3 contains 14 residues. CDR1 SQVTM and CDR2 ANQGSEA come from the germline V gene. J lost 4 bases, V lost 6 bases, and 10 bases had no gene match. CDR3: CSVEPTGEGYGYTF. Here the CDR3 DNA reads TGCAGCGTAGAGCCGACAGGGGAGGGCTATGGCTACACCTTC. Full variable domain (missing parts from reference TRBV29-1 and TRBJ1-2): SAVISQKPSRDICQRGTSLTIQCQVDSQVTMMFWYRQQPGQSLTLIATANQGSEATYESGFVIDKFPISRPNLTFSTLTVSNMSPEDSSIYLCSVEPTGEGYGYTFGSGTRLTVV.

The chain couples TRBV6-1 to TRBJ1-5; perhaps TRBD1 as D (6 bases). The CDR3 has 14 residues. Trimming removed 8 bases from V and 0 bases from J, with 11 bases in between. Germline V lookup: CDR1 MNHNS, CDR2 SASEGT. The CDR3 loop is CASQGYDSNQPQHF. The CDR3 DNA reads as TGTGCCAGCCAGGGGTATGATAGCAATCAGCCCCAGCATTTT.

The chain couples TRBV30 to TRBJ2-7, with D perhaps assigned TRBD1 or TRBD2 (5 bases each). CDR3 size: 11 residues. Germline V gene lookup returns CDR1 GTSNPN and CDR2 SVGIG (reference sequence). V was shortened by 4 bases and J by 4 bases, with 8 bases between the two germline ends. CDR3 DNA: TGTGCCTGGACCGAGGGGTACGAGCAGTACTTC. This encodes CAWTEGYEQYF.

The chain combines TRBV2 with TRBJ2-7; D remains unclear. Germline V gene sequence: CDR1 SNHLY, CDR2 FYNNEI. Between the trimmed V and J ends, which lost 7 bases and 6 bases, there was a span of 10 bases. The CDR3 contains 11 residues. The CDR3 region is CASNDVGEQYF. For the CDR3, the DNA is TGTGCCAGCAATGACGTAGGCGAGCAGTACTTC.

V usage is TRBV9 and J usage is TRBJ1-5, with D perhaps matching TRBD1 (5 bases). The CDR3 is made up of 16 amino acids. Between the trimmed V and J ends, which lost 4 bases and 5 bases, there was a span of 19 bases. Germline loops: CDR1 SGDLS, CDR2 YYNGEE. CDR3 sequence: CASSISVNEGDQPQHF. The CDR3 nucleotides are TGTGCCAGCAGCATCTCGGTAAATGAAGGGGATCAGCCCCAGCATTTT.